This is a list of T cell receptor beta chains from one sample in a study of Graves' ophthalmopathy and Graves' hyperthyroidism. TCRdb itself ran the multiplex PCR reads through MiXCR, one entry per CDR3 protein. The data hold over a million distinct CDR3 sequences, with roughly 35% observed a single time. The sample comprised peripheral blood or thyroid tissue (not recorded which). These receptors were collected from an adult man with Graves' hyperthyroidism. Each CDR3 is given with its conserved first and last residue. D genes are given only for firm matches. Part of the rows lack a size; the others show once, few, many or a class for expanded clones.

j_gene | abundance | v_gene | d_gene | CDR3nt | CDR3aa
TRBJ1-6 | many | TRBV10-3 | . | TGTGCCAGCAGTGACCTCGGGAGGAGCTCCTATAATTCACCCCTCCACTTT | CASSDLGRSSYNSPLHF
TRBJ2-7 | . | TRBV7-9 | TRBD1 | TGTGCCAGCAGCGTCCCTCATTTGCCGGGACAGCGTACCTACGAGCAGTACTTC | CASSVPHLPGQRTYEQYF
TRBJ1-5 | . | TRBV19 | . | TGTGCCAGTAGTATGCAGGGCGGGGGCAATCAGCCCCAGCATTTT | CASSMQGGGNQPQHF
TRBJ2-7 | . | TRBV12-3/TRBV12-4 | . | TGTGCCAGCAGTGTCACGGGACCCTACGAGCAGTACTTC | CASSVTGPYEQYF
TRBJ1-3 | many | TRBV5-1 | TRBD1 | TGCGCCAGCAGCCAAGACAGGGGCTCGGGAAACACCATATATTTT | CASSQDRGSGNTIYF
TRBJ1-2 | . | TRBV3-1 | . | TGTGCCAGCAGCCAAGATCTTCGGTTGTGGGGCTACACCTTC | CASSQDLRLWGYTF
TRBJ2-2 | . | TRBV10-3 | . | TGTGCCAGCAGTTCCCGGACAGCGAACACCGGGGAGCTGTTTTTT | CASSSRTANTGELFF
TRBJ1-1 | . | TRBV20-1 | . | TGCAGTGCTACCGACAGGCCCGGAGAAGGGGCTTTCTTT | CSATDRPGEGAFF
TRBJ1-1 | few | TRBV12-3/TRBV12-4 | . | TGTGCCAGCAGTTTTCCCAAAACTGAAGCTTTCTTT | CASSFPKTEAFF
TRBJ2-6 | . | TRBV10-3 | . | TGTGCCAGCAGTCCCAGACAGGGAGGGAGGTCTGGGGCCAACGTCCTGACTTTC | CASSPRQGGRSGANVLTF
TRBJ2-7 | few | TRBV2 | . | TGTGCCAGCAGTGATAGTCTTGGCGAGCAGTACTTC | CASSDSLGEQYF
TRBJ1-2 | . | TRBV15 | . | TGTGCCACCAGCGATCCGGTGGCAGGGGATGGCTACACCTTC | CATSDPVAGDGYTF
TRBJ2-2 | . | TRBV10-3 | TRBD1 | TGTGCCATCAGTGAGTCCGGGACAGACACCGGGGAGCTGTTTTTT | CAISESGTDTGELFF
TRBJ2-5 | many | TRBV20-1 | . | TGCAGTGCTAGAGATACTAGGTTGGGAACAGAGACCCAGTACTTC | CSARDTRLGTETQYF
TRBJ1-2 | many | TRBV5-6 | . | TGTGCCAGCAGCTTGTCGGACTTCTATGGCTACACCTTC | CASSLSDFYGYTF
TRBJ2-2 | . | TRBV20-1 | . | TGCAGTGCCAGCAGTCCCGGGACCACCCTTCGGGGGGAGCTGTTTTTT | CSASSPGTTLRGELFF
TRBJ2-7 | many | TRBV19 | TRBD1 | TGTGCCAGTAGTACCACCTCGGGGACAGGGCCCAACGAGCAGTACTTC | CASSTTSGTGPNEQYF
TRBJ2-7 | . | TRBV28 | TRBD2 | TGTGCCAGCAGTCGGCTAGCGGGGAGAACCTACGAGCAGTACTTC | CASSRLAGRTYEQYF
TRBJ2-5 | few | TRBV5-1 | TRBD2 | TGCGCCAGCAGCCTTGGGACTAGCGGGGCCCAAGAGACCCAGTACTTC | CASSLGTSGAQETQYF
TRBJ1-2 | many | TRBV29-1 | TRBD1 | TGCAGCGCAGACAGGGGGTTATGGGGCTACACCTTC | CSADRGLWGYTF
TRBJ1-1 | many | TRBV6-2/TRBV6-3 | . | TGTGCCAGCAACACCGGGGCCGTACCCGAAGCTTTCTTT | CASNTGAVPEAFF
TRBJ1-2 | many | TRBV7-9 | . | TGTGCCAGCAGCTTAGCCGGTCCCCTAGGCGCTAACTATGGCTACACCTTC | CASSLAGPLGANYGYTF
TRBJ1-1 | many | TRBV2 | . | TGTGCGCTCTGGGGGGCGAACACTGAAGCTTTCTTT | CALWGANTEAFF
TRBJ1-5 | many | TRBV19 | . | TGTGCCACCGCGGGACTGGGGAATTCGGGCCAGCCCCAGCATTTT | CATAGLGNSGQPQHF
TRBJ2-5 | many | TRBV29-1 | . | TGCAGCGTTCGCAACCAAGAGACCCAGTACTTC | CSVRNQETQYF
TRBJ2-7 | . | TRBV7-6 | . | TGTGCCAGCAGACAGTTGAGCTCCTACGAGCAGTACTTC | CASRQLSSYEQYF
TRBJ1-1 | few | TRBV28 | . | TGTGCCAGCAGGGGAGTCCGTTCGGACACTGAAGCTTTCTTT | CASRGVRSDTEAFF
TRBJ1-1 | many | TRBV2 | TRBD1 | TGTGCCAGCAGTGAAGGACAGGGGATCCGGAGGAACACTGAAGCTTTCTTT | CASSEGQGIRRNTEAFF
TRBJ2-5 | few | TRBV11-1 | . | TGTGCCAGCAGCTTGTCCCTCGGGCGGGGAGAGACCCAGTACTTC | CASSLSLGRGETQYF
TRBJ1-1 | many | TRBV7-2 | . | TGTGCCAGCAGCATTAGTTCGAGTTACTTAGGGGAAGCTTTCTTT | CASSISSSYLGEAFF
TRBJ1-6 | . | TRBV20-1 | . | TGCAGTGCTAAGGGTGGCTTAGGAAATAATTCACCCCTCCACTTT | CSAKGGLGNNSPLHF
TRBJ2-5 | many | TRBV2 | TRBD1 | TGTGCCAGCCCCAAGGAACAGGGGGCAGAGGAGACCCAGTACTTC | CASPKEQGAEETQYF
TRBJ2-5 | . | TRBV20-1 | TRBD2 | TGCAGTGCTAGAGGTACCCAGCGGGGAGGGAAGACCCAGTACTTC | CSARGTQRGGKTQYF
TRBJ2-5 | many | TRBV7-2 | . | TGTGCCAGCAGTTCGCTAGCTTCAGAGACCCAGTACTTC | CASSSLASETQYF
TRBJ2-7 | . | TRBV10-3 | . | TGTGCCAGCAGAGGGATCAACTACGAGCAGTACTTC | CASRGINYEQYF
TRBJ2-7 | many | TRBV6-5 | . | TGTGCCAGCAATACCCCAGGCCGCGAGCAGTACTTC | CASNTPGREQYF
TRBJ1-2 | few | TRBV7-6 | . | TGTGCCAGCAGCTTAGAGGAGGGAGTCTATGGCTACACCTTC | CASSLEEGVYGYTF
TRBJ1-5 | . | TRBV10-3 | . | TGTGCCATCAGGGAGGGCGGTCAGCCCCAGCATTTT | CAIREGGQPQHF
TRBJ2-7 | few | TRBV7-2 | TRBD2 | TGTGCCAGCAGCAAGGGTCCGGGACTAGCGGGAGGCGAGCAGTACTTC | CASSKGPGLAGGEQYF
TRBJ1-1 | many | TRBV6-6 | . | TGTGCCAGCACCAGGGAGAAAGCTTTCTTT | CASTREKAFF
TRBJ2-7 | many | TRBV29-1 | . | TGCAGCGTTAAAAGTGGGTACCAGTACTTC | CSVKSGYQYF
TRBJ1-5 | . | TRBV12-3/TRBV12-4 | . | TGTGCCAGCAGTTTAGGCCAGGGGAGTCCTAGCAATCAGCCCCGGCATTTT | CASSLGQGSPSNQPRHF
TRBJ2-2 | many | TRBV7-7 | . | TGTGCCAGCAGCTCGCAGGGTGGCACCGGGGAGCTGTTTTTT | CASSSQGGTGELFF
TRBJ2-7 | few | TRBV6-5 | . | TGTGCCAGCACGATCTCTCCTGGGACCGATTACGAGCAGTACTTC | CASTISPGTDYEQYF
TRBJ2-7 | many | TRBV10-3 | . | TGTGCCATCAGTGAGCCACCGGGGCTTTACGAGCAGTACTTC | CAISEPPGLYEQYF
TRBJ2-7 | . | TRBV7-8 | TRBD2 | TGTGCCAGCAGCTCAGCTAGCGGGGGGGGTGGCGAGCAGTACTTC | CASSSASGGGGEQYF
TRBJ1-1 | . | TRBV7-2 | TRBD1 | TGTGCCAGCAGCTATCGACAGGGGTTGACTGAAACTTTCTTT | CASSYRQGLTETFF
TRBJ2-7 | . | TRBV10-2 | TRBD1 | TGTGCCAGCAGTTTATCCGGGACAGGGATCACCTACGAGCAGTACTTC | CASSLSGTGITYEQYF
TRBJ2-1 | . | TRBV7-8 | . | TGTGCCAGCAGCTTCCAGGGGAACAATGAGCAGTTCTTC | CASSFQGNNEQFF